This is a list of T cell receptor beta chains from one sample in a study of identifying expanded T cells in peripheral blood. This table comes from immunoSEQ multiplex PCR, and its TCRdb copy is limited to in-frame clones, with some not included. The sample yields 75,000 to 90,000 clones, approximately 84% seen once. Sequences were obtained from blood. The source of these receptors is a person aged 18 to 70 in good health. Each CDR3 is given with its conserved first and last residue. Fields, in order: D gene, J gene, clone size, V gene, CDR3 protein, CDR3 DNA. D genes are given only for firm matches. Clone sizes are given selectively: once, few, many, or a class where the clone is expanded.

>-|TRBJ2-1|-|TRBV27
CASSSPGRMIYNEQFF
TGTGCCAGCAGTTCTCCGGGACGCATGATCTACAATGAGCAGTTCTTC
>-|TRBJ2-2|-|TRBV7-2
CASSLERSGELFF
TGTGCCAGCAGCTTAGAACGCTCCGGGGAGCTGTTTTTT
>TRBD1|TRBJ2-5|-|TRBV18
CASSRETGTVETQYF
TGTGCCAGCTCAAGGGAAACAGGGACAGTGGAGACCCAGTACTTC
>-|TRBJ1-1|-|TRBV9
CASGKSGYTEAFF
TGTGCCAGTGGAAAGAGCGGGTACACTGAAGCTTTCTTT
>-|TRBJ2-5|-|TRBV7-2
CASSLEVGQETQYF
TGTGCCAGCAGCTTAGAGGTAGGACAAGAGACCCAGTACTTC
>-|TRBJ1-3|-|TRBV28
CASSLLANTIYF
TGTGCCAGCAGTTTATTAGCAAACACCATATATTTT
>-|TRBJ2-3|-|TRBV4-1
CASSQDFGASTDTQYF
TGCGCCAGCAGCCAAGATTTCGGGGCTAGCACAGATACGCAGTATTTT
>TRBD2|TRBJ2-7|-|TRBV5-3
CARSFRDYNYEQYF
TGTGCCAGAAGCTTCCGGGACTACAACTACGAGCAGTACTTC
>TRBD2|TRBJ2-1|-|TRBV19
CASSIAKGLAGPEQFF
TGTGCCAGTAGTATAGCGAAAGGACTAGCGGGTCCTGAGCAGTTCTTC
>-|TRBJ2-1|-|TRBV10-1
CASSEQVQGGHEQFF
TGCGCCAGCAGTGAGCAAGTACAGGGTGGGCATGAGCAGTTCTTC
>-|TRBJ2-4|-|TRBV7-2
CASSLIGEGNIQYF
TGTGCCAGCAGCTTAATAGGAGAGGGGAACATTCAGTACTTC
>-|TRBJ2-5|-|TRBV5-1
CASSSNTGGGRETQYF
TGCGCCAGCAGCTCGAATACCGGGGGCGGGCGAGAGACCCAGTACTTC
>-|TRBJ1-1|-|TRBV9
CASSAEHRYTEAFF
TGTGCCAGCAGCGCCGAACACAGGTACACTGAAGCTTTCTTT
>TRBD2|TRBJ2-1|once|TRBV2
CASSVRERYNEQFF
TGTGCCAGCAGTGTGCGGGAGAGATACAATGAGCAGTTCTTC
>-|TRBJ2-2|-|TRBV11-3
CASSLGGWTGELFF
TGTGCCAGCAGTTTGGGGGGATGGACCGGGGAGCTGTTTTTT
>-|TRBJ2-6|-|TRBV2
CASSAEGGGANVLTF
TGTGCCAGCAGTGCTGAAGGTGGTGGGGCCAACGTCCTGACTTTC
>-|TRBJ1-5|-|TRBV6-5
CASRVTGWSNQPQHF
TGTGCCAGCAGGGTAACAGGGTGGAGCAATCAGCCCCAGCATTTT
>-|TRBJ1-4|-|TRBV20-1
CSARRGKLFF
TGCAGTGCTAGGCGGGGAAAACTGTTTTTT
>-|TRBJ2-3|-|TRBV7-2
CASSLVGGDTQYF
TGTGCCAGCAGCTTAGTGGGTGGAGATACGCAGTATTTT
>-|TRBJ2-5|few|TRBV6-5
CASSYSGHQETQYF
TGTGCCAGCAGTTACTCGGGACACCAAGAGACCCAGTACTTC
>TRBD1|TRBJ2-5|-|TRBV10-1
CATRTGFHWETQYF
TGCGCCACCCGGACAGGGTTCCATTGGGAGACCCAGTACTTC
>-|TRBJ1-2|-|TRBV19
CASSIKAGNYGYTF
TGTGCCAGTAGTATAAAGGCGGGAAACTATGGCTACACCTTC
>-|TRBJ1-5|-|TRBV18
CASSPEWDQPQHF
TGTGCCAGCTCACCAGAATGGGATCAGCCCCAGCATTTT
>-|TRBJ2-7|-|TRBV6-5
CASCSANEQYF
TGTGCCAGCTGTTCAGCGAACGAGCAGTACTTC
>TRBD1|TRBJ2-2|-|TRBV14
CASSPITGGPNTGELFF
TGTGCCAGCAGCCCGATCACAGGGGGCCCGAACACCGGGGAGCTGTTTTTT
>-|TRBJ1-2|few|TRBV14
CASSQEGRDPVNYGYTF
TGTGCCAGCAGCCAAGAAGGCAGGGATCCCGTTAACTATGGCTACACCTTC
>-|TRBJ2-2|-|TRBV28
CASNSPQGSIGELFF
TGTGCCAGCAATTCCCCGCAGGGGTCAATCGGGGAGCTGTTTTTT